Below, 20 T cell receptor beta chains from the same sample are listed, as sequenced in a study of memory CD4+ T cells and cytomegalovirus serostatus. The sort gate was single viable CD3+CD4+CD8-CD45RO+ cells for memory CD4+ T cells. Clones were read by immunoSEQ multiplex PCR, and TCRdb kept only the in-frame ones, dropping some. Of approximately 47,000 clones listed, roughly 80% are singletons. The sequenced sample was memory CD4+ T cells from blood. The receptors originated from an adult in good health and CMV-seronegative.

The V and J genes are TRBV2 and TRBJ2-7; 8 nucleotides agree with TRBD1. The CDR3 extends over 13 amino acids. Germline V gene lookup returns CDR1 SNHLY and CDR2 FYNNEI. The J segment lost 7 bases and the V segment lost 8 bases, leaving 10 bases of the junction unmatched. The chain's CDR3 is CASLTGGAGEQYF. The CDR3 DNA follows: TGTGCCAGCCTAACAGGGGGTGCAGGAGAGCAGTACTTC.

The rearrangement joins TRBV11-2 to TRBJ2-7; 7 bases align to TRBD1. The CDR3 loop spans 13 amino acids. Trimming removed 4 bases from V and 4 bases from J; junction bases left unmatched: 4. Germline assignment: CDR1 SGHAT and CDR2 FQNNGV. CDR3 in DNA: TGTGCCAGCAGCTACGACAGGGATTACGAGCAGTACTTC. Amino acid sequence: CASSYDRDYEQYF.

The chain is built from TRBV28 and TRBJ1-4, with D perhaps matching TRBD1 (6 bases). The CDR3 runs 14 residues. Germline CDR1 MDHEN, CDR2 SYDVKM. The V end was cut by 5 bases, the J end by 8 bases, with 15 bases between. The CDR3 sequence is CASSLQGRSEKLFF. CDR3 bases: TGTGCCAGCAGTCTTCAGGGGCGGAGCGAAAAACTGTTTTTT.

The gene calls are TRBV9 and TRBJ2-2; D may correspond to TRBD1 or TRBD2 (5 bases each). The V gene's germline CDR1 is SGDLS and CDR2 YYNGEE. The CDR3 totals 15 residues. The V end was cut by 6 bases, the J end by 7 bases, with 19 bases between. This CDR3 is CASTPQGRTIGELFF. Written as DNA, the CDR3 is TGTGCCAGCACTCCCCAGGGACGCACGATCGGGGAGCTGTTTTTT.

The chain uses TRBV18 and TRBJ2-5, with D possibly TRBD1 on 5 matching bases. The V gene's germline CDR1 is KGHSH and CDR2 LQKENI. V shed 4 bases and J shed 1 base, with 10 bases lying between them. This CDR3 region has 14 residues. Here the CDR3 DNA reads TGTGCCAGCTCACTCAGACAGACCCAAGAGACCCAGTACTTC. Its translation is CASSLRQTQETQYF.

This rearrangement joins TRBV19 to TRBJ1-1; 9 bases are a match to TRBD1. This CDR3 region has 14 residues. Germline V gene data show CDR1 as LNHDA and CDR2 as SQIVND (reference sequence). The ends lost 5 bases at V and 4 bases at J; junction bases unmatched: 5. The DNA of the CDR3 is TGTGCCAGTAGTTCGCGACAGGGGGGCACTGAAGCTTTCTTT. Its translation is CASSSRQGGTEAFF.

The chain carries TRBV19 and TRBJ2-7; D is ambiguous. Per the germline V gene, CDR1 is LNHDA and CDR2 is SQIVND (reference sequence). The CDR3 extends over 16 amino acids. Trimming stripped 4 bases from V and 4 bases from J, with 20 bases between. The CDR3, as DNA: TGTGCCAGTAGTAAGACGGCGGCCCGACCCTCTTACGAGCAGTACTTC. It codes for CASSKTAARPSYEQYF.

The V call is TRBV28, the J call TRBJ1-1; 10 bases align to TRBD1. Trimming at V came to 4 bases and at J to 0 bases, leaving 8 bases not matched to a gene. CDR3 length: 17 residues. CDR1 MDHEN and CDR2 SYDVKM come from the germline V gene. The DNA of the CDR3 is TGTGCCAGCAGTTCGACAGGGGGCGAAAAACTGAACACTGAAGCTTTCTTT. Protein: CASSSTGGEKLNTEAFF.

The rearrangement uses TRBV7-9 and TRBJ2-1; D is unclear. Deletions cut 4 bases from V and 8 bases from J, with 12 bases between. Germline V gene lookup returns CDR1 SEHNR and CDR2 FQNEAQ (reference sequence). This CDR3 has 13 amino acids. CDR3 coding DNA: TGTGCCAGCAGCTCGACCTGGGTGGATGAGCAGTTCTTC. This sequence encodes CASSSTWVDEQFF. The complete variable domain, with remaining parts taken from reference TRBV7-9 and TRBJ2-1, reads DTGVSQNPRHKITKRGQNVTFRCDPISEHNRLYWYRQTLGQGPEFLTYFQNEAQLEKSRLLSDRFSAERPKGSFSTLEIQRTEQGDSAMYLCASSSTWVDEQFFGPGTRLTVL.

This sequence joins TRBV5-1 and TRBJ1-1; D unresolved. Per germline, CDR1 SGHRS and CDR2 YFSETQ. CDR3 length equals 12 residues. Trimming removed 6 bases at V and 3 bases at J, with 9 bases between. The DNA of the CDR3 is TGCGCCAGCACCCTAGAGGACACTGAAGCTTTCTTT. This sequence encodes CASTLEDTEAFF. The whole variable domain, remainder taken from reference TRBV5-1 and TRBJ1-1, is KAGVTQTPRYLIKTRGQQVTLSCSPISGHRSVSWYQQTPGQGLQFLFEYFSETQRNKGNFPGRFSGRQFSNSRSEMNVSTLELGDSALYLCASTLEDTEAFFGQGTRLTVV.

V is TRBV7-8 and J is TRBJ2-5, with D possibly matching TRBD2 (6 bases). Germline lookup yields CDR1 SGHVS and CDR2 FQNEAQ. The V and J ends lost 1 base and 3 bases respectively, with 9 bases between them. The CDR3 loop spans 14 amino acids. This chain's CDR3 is CASSLVGGKETQYF. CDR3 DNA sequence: TGTGCCAGCAGCTTAGTCGGCGGGAAAGAGACCCAGTACTTC. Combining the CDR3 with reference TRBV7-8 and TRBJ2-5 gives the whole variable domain GAGVSQSPRYKVAKRGQDVALRCDPISGHVSLFWYQQALGQGPEFLTYFQNEAQLDKSGLPSDRFFAERPEGSVSTLKIQRTQQEDSAVYLCASSLVGGKETQYFGPGTRLLVL.

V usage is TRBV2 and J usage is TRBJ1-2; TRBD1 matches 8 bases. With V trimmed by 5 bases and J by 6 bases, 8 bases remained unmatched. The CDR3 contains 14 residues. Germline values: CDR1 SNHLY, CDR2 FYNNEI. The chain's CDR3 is CASSSLRGQDGYTF. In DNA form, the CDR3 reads TGTGCCAGCAGTTCTCTCAGGGGGCAGGATGGCTACACCTTC.

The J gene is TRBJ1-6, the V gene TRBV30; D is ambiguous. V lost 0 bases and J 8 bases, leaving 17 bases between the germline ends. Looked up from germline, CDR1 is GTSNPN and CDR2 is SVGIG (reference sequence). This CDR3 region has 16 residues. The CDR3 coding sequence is TGTGCCTGGAGTGTATCAGTTACGCCGGTTGATTCACCCCTCCACTTT. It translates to CAWSVSVTPVDSPLHF. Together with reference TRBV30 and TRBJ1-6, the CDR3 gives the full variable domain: SQTIHQWPATLVQPVGSPLSLECTVEGTSNPNLYWYRQAAGRGLQLLFYSVGIGQISSEVPQNLSASRPQDRQFILSSKKLLLSDSGFYLCAWSVSVTPVDSPLHFGNGTRLTVT.

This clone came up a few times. This CDR3 is CASSMGAIQYF. The CDR3 DNA sequence: TGTGCCAGTAGTATGGGCGCCATTCAGTACTTC. V and J are TRBV19 and TRBJ2-4; no firm D call. Trimming took 3 bases from V and 9 from J, leaving 6 bases between them. The CDR3 spans 11 residues. Germline assignment: CDR1 LNHDA and CDR2 SQIVND (reference sequence).

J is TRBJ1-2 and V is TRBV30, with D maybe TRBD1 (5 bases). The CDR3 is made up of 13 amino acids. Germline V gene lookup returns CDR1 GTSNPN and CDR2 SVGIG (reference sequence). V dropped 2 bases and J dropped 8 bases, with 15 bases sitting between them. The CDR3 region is CAWSMVRARGYTF. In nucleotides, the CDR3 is TGTGCCTGGAGTATGGTCAGGGCGCGAGGCTACACCTTC.

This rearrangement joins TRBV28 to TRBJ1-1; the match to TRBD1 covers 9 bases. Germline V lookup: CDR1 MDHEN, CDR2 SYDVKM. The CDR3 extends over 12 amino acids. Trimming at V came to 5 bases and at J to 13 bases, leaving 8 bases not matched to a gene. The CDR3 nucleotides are TGTGCCAGCAGTCTAACCGGGACAGGGTTTTTCTTT. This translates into CASSLTGTGFFF.

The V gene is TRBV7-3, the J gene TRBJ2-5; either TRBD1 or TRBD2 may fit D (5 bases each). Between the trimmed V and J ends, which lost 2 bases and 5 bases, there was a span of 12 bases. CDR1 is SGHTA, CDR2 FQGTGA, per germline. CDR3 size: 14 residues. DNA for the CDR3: TGTGCCAGCAGCTTAGGGGGTCGTCGGGAGACCCAGTACTTC. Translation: CASSLGGRRETQYF. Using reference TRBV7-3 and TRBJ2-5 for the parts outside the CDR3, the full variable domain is GAGVSQTPSNKVTEKGKYVELRCDPISGHTALYWYRQSLGQGPEFLIYFQGTGAADDSGLPNDRFFAVRPEGSVSTLKIQRTERGDSAVYLCASSLGGRRETQYFGPGTRLLVL.

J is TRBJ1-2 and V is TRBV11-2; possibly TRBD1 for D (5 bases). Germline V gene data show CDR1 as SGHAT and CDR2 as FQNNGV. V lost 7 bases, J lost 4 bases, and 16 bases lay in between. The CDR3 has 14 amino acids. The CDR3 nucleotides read TGTGCCAGCACTAGGACATTCGAGGGCTATGGCTACACCTTC. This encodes CASTRTFEGYGYTF.

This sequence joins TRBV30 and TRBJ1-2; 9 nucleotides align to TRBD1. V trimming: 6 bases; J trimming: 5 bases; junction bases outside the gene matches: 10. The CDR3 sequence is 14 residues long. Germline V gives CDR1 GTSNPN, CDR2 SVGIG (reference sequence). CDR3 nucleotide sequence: TGTGCCTGCTACCTAACAGGGGGCAATTATGGCTACACCTTC. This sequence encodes CACYLTGGNYGYTF.

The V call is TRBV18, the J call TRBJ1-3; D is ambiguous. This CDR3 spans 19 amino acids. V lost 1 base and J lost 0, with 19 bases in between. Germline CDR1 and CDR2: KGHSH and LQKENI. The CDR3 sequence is CASSPLPSNSPRSGNTIYF. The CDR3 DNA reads TGTGCCAGCTCACCACTCCCTTCTAACTCTCCCCGCTCTGGAAACACCATATATTTT.